The clone carrying this T cell receptor (beta chain) has a handful of counts. This sample is drawn from a study of T cells after yellow fever vaccination. The CDR3 sequence is 16 residues long. V gave up 3 bases and J gave up 4 bases, with 16 bases separating them. Per germline, CDR1 SGHNT and CDR2 YYREEE (reference sequence). A process of 5'RACE template switching, which added a universal primer site and UMIs, was used to make TCR cDNA. TCRdb fed the 5' RACE reads into MiXCR, producing one record per CDR3 protein. The sample contains around 350,000 distinct CDR3 sequences, approximately 10% of which appear only once.

Sequences were derived from PBMCs, sampled on the day of the first yellow fever vaccination. The chain employs TRBV5-4 and TRBJ1-4; D is unresolved. The receptor's source is a man between 18 and 35 years old who received the YFV17D yellow fever vaccine. The CDR3 loop is CASSYHLEGINEKLFF. Written as DNA, the CDR3 is TGTGCCAGCAGCTATCATCTGGAGGGCATTAATGAAAAACTGTTTTTT.